Included here is one T cell receptor (beta chain) sequence, with context. This CDR3 is 15 amino acids long. Germline V gene lookup returns CDR1 SGHTA and CDR2 FQGTGA. The V and J ends lost 1 base and 3 bases, in that order; junction bases with no gene match: 1. This specimen belongs to a study of human T cells and chemical hapten exposure. Time point: healthy volunteer bleed at 2 weeks. The authors extracted total RNA from unfractionated whole blood. A single record per CDR3 protein comes from TCRdb applying MiXCR to the RACE reads. The data show about 41,000 distinct CDR3 sequences, with around 4.5% seen just once and 4.5% to 6% held by the top ten.

The source material was whole blood. The chain combines TRBV7-3 with TRBJ2-1, with TRBD2 matching over 9 bases. This clonotype was obtained from a human donor in good health. Some clones in this sample may be carry-over from other donors' samples. DNA of the CDR3: TGTGCCAGCAGCTTAAGTAGCGGGAGCTACAATGAGCAGTTCTTC. Protein product: CASSLSSGSYNEQFF.